A selection of T cell receptor beta chains follows, all from one sample in a study of blood T cell repertoires in COVID-19. Repertoires were generated with immunoSEQ multiplex PCR, while TCRdb's copy carries only in-frame clones and drops some. Altogether roughly 120,000 clones are present, less than 75% being singletons, with the ten largest covering approximately 0.86%. The sample was peripheral blood. These receptors were obtained from a human donor with acute or convalescent COVID-19. The donor label of this sample is uncertain. Both conserved end residues are part of each CDR3. The D gene is left open where the match is weak. Expanded clones are given a class, and other clones once, few, many or no size at all.

TRBJ2-1 NA NA TRBV7-2 TGTGCCAGCAGTCGTAGAAGGGGGGGAGACTACAATGAGCAGTTCTTC CASSRRRGGDYNEQFF
TRBJ1-4 few TRBD1 TRBV5-8 TGTGCCAGCAGCTCACCGGGACAGTTTAATGAAAAACTGTTTTTT CASSSPGQFNEKLFF
TRBJ2-1 many TRBD2 TRBV28 TGTGCCAGCAGTTCAGCTAGCGGGGGGGCAGGCAATGAGCAGTTCTTC CASSSASGGAGNEQFF
TRBJ1-1 few TRBD1 TRBV2 TGTGCCAGCAACCGACAGGGGGCCTTGAACACTGAAGCTTTCTTT CASNRQGALNTEAFF
TRBJ1-4 NA TRBD1 TRBV7-9 TGTGCCAGCAGCTTACAGGGACAGGGTGGTGAAAAACTGTTTTTT CASSLQGQGGEKLFF
TRBJ2-5 few NA TRBV5-1 TGCGCCAGCAGCTTGGACCTGAGGGAGACCCAGTACTTC CASSLDLRETQYF
TRBJ1-2 NA TRBD1 TRBV7-9 TGTGCCAGCAGCCCGGGACAGGGGGCGCTTGGCTATGGCTACACCTTC CASSPGQGALGYGYTF
TRBJ2-2 NA NA TRBV12-3/TRBV12-4 TGTGCCAGCAGTGAGTGGCTAGGCGGGGAGCTGTTTTTT CASSEWLGGELFF
TRBJ2-5 NA TRBD2 TRBV5-1 TGCGCCAGCAGCCCATCGCGGGGGGAAGAGACCCAGTACTTC CASSPSRGEETQYF
TRBJ2-3 NA NA TRBV6-2/TRBV6-3 TGTGCCAGCAGTTACCTGGGGCGGGGAGATACGCAGTATTTT CASSYLGRGDTQYF
TRBJ1-5 NA TRBD1 TRBV4-1 TGCGCCAGCAGCCAAATAGAGACAGGGGAGTATAGCAATCAGCCCCAGCATTTT CASSQIETGEYSNQPQHF
TRBJ1-1 NA TRBD1 TRBV5-1 TGCGCCAGCAGCTCGACGACAGGGGGAGCTGAAGCTTTCTTT CASSSTTGGAEAFF
TRBJ2-3 NA NA TRBV5-1 TGCGCCAGCAGCTTCTCTACCGGCACAGATACGCAGTATTTT CASSFSTGTDTQYF
TRBJ2-5 NA NA TRBV28 TGTGCCAGCAGCCTGAAGCCTCAAGAGACCCAGTACTTC CASSLKPQETQYF
TRBJ1-2 NA TRBD1 TRBV19 TGTGCCAGTAGTATCGCGGACAGGGTCTATGGCTACACCTTC CASSIADRVYGYTF
TRBJ2-1 few NA TRBV14 TGTGCCAGCAGCCAAGGAGGGTTAGCCTACAATGAGCAGTTCTTC CASSQGGLAYNEQFF
TRBJ1-4 NA NA TRBV5-4 TGTGCCAGCAGCTTGCAGACGGTCGGGGCAACTAATGAAAAACTGTTTTTT CASSLQTVGATNEKLFF
TRBJ2-7 NA NA TRBV10-2 TGCGCCAGCAGTGAAATCCGGGACTACGAGCAGTACTTC CASSEIRDYEQYF
TRBJ2-7 once NA TRBV27 TGTGCCAGCAGCCTCGTCCCGACAGGCGCCCTTTACGAGCAGTACTTC CASSLVPTGALYEQYF
TRBJ2-4 NA NA TRBV3-1/TRBV3-2 TGTGCCAGCAGCCAAGCCCGGGTTTGGTCCAAAAACATTCAGTACTTC CASSQARVWSKNIQYF
TRBJ2-5 NA NA TRBV9 TGTGCCAGCAGCGTAGATACGGGGCAAGAGACCCAGTACTTC CASSVDTGQETQYF
TRBJ2-7 NA TRBD1 TRBV18 TGTGCCAGCTCTACCGGGACAGGGCGGGAGCAGTACTTC CASSTGTGREQYF
TRBJ1-5 NA NA TRBV5-6 TGTGCCAGCAGCTCCCGCGGAGGGATTAGCAATCAGCCCCAGCATTTT CASSSRGGISNQPQHF
TRBJ1-1 once TRBD1 TRBV30 TGTGCCTGGTACCGGGACAGACAAGCAACTTTCTTT CAWYRDRQATFF
TRBJ1-5 NA NA TRBV28 TGTGCCAGCAGTTTGGGTGCAGGGCCCAATCAGCCCCAGCATTTT CASSLGAGPNQPQHF
TRBJ1-1 NA NA TRBV7-9 TGTGCCAGCAGCTTAGGAAAGGGGTTGAACACTGAAGCTTTCTTT CASSLGKGLNTEAFF
TRBJ2-3 NA TRBD2 TRBV5-6 TGTGCCAGCAGCTCCCGGGCTAGCGGTTTCACAGATACGCAGTATTTT CASSSRASGFTDTQYF
TRBJ1-1 NA TRBD1 TRBV4-1 TGCGCCAGCAGCCAACACTTTCCCAGGGGGAGAGACACTGAAGCTTTCTTT CASSQHFPRGRDTEAFF
TRBJ1-2 NA TRBD1 TRBV6-6 TGTGCCAGCAGTTCCGAATCGACAGGGGGCGGCTATGGCTACACCTTC CASSSESTGGGYGYTF
TRBJ1-1 NA TRBD1 TRBV12-5 TGTGCTAGTGGCTCTGGGACAGCCACTGAAGCTTTCTTT CASGSGTATEAFF
TRBJ1-4 NA NA TRBV28 TGTGCCAGCAGCCTTAGACTTAATGAAAAACTGTTTTTT CASSLRLNEKLFF
TRBJ2-2 few NA TRBV5-1 TGCGCCAGCAGCTTGGAAGGGGTAGGGGAGCTGTTTTTT CASSLEGVGELFF
TRBJ1-1 NA NA TRBV6-5 TGTGCCAGCAGTTACTCGAAGCAGGGCTCGGCTTTCTTT CASSYSKQGSAFF
TRBJ2-4 NA NA TRBV2 TGTGCCAGCAGTGCAACAGGGCGGATTCAGTACTTC CASSATGRIQYF
TRBJ1-1 NA TRBD1 TRBV4-1 TGCGCCAGCAGCCAAGGGGACAGGGGATCCACTGAAGCTTTCTTT CASSQGDRGSTEAFF
TRBJ1-1 NA NA TRBV27 TGTGCCAGCACGATTTACAGAGGAGGCGGTATCACTGAAGCTTTCTTT CASTIYRGGGITEAFF
TRBJ1-2 NA NA TRBV11-2 TGTGCCAGCAGCACCTCCCCCACGGGTCCCATCTATGGCTACACCTTC CASSTSPTGPIYGYTF
TRBJ1-5 NA NA TRBV6-5 TGTGCCAGCAGTTGGGACTTTAGCAATCAGCCCCAGCATTTT CASSWDFSNQPQHF
TRBJ1-1 NA NA TRBV7-2 TGTGCCAGCAGCTCTAGTAGGACTGAAGCTTTCTTT CASSSSRTEAFF
TRBJ1-1 once NA TRBV3-1/TRBV3-2 TGTGCCAGCAGCCCTTTACAGGGAACTGAAGCTTTCTTT CASSPLQGTEAFF